This T cell receptor beta chain comes out of a study of radiotherapy plus CTLA-4 blockade in lung cancer. Study summary: More than 15% of patients responded objectively, and about 30% achieved disease control. General study findings and limits: Following radiotherapy plus ipilimumab, tumor-derived TCR clones expanded in the blood. Reported findings show early blood T cell clone dynamics, with interferon-beta, best predicted response.

V lost 0 bases and J lost 4, with 7 bases in between. CDR1 is SGDLS and CDR2 is YYNGEE in the germline V gene. This CDR3 has 13 amino acids. Data came from immunoSEQ multiplex PCR; TCRdb stores just in-frame clones and leaves some out. The table includes tens of thousands of clones, 85% to 90% detected once. In regard to this clone: The antigen remains unidentified.

The clonotype comes from a human donor with non-small cell lung cancer that progressed on radiotherapy plus ipilimumab. The material sequenced was peripheral blood, taken from a patient treated with radiotherapy plus ipilimumab. The chain employs TRBV9 and TRBJ1-2; D unresolved. The DNA of the CDR3 is TGTGCCAGCAGCGTAGGTCAGTTCTATGGCTACACCTTC. Encoded protein: CASSVGQFYGYTF.